The sequence of this TCR beta chain was determined in a study of blood T cells in healthy people across ages. Using a J-beta primer mix together with a sample-barcoded 5' primer, a second PCR was run for roughly 6 to 12 cycles. TCRdb reprocessed the 5' RACE reads via MiXCR and lists one record per CDR3 protein. The sample lists fewer than 650,000 distinct CDR3 sequences; about 26% were seen once. Healthy individuals of Caucasian origin from Russia, aged roughly 6 to 100, served as donors. Peripheral blood, approximately 10 milliliters per donor, was collected. General study findings and limits: Not knowing donor CMV status may have confounded expanded clonotype changes.

The V and J ends lost 2 bases and 1 base respectively, with 12 bases between them. Germline V gives CDR1 LNHDA, CDR2 SQIVND (reference sequence). This CDR3 is built from 15 residues. Comments on this clonotype: Antigen unknown.

The data also belong to a second study, concerning T cells of mothers and their children.

The chain links TRBV19 to TRBJ2-7; D gene ambiguous. This TCR derives from a boy between 2 and 10 years old in good health. The source material was blood. CDR3 coding DNA: TGTGCCAGTAGTATAAGCGTCGCAGTTTCCTACGAGCAGTACTTC. Encoded protein: CASSISVAVSYEQYF.